The 2 T cell receptor beta chains listed next were all sequenced from one sample in a study of blood T cell repertoires in COVID-19. Some clones are missing from TCRdb's copy, which holds only in-frame ones; the method was immunoSEQ multiplex PCR. The sample carries some 250,000 clones, roughly 86% recorded once. Sequenced material: peripheral blood. These receptor sequences come from a woman between 25 and 40 years old who had recovered from COVID-19.

This clone was observed a handful of times. The CDR3 spells CASRRGGRVNEQYF. Here the CDR3 DNA reads TGTGCCAGCAGACGCGGGGGGCGGGTTAACGAGCAGTACTTC. The gene calls are TRBV5-5 and TRBJ2-7; TRBD2 agrees at 8 bases. Germline loops: CDR1 SGHKS, CDR2 YYEKEE (reference sequence). The V segment lost 5 bases and the J segment 5 bases; nucleotides outside the gene matches: 9. The CDR3 runs to 14 residues.

The chain recombines TRBV5-1 with TRBJ1-6, with D possibly matching TRBD1 (6 bases). Germline assignment: CDR1 SGHRS and CDR2 YFSETQ. The CDR3 covers 16 residues. V dropped 0 bases and J dropped 7 bases, with 14 bases sitting between them. This CDR3 reads CASSLGQAGGNSPLHF. The CDR3 DNA reads TGCGCCAGCAGCTTGGGACAGGCGGGGGGAAATTCACCCCTCCACTTT.